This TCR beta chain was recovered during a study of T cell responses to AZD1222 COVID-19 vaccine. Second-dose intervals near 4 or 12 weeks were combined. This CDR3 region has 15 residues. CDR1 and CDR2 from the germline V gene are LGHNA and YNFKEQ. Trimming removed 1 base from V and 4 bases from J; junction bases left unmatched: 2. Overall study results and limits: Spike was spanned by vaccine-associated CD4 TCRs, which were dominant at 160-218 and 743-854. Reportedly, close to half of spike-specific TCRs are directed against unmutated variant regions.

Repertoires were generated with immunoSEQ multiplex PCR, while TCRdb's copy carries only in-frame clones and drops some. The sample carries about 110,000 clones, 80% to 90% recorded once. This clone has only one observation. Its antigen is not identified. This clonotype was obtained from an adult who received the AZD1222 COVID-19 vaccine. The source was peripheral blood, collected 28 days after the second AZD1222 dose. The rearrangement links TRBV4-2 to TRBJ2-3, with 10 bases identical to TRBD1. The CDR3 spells CASSQGTGGADTQYF. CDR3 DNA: TGTGCCAGCAGCCAAGGGACAGGGGGGGCAGATACGCAGTATTTT.